Shown below are 8 T cell receptor beta chains from a single sample sequenced in a study of cytomegalovirus exposure and HLA in healthy donors. Use of 60 Vbeta and 13 Jbeta primers characterized the PCR. Method: immunoSEQ multiplex PCR; TCRdb's copy keeps in-frame clones and lacks some. Here the sample spans 50,000 to 55,000 clones, roughly three fifths being singletons. Sequencing was done on a sample of PBMCs. Receptor source: a human donor in good health.

This clone was observed a handful of times. V and J are TRBV9 and TRBJ1-4; 7 bases match TRBD1. V dropped 0 bases and J dropped 5; count of bases not matched to a gene: 1. The V gene's germline CDR1 is SGDLS and CDR2 YYNGEE. The length of the CDR3 is 14 residues. For the CDR3, the DNA is TGTGCCAGCAGCGTAGGAGGGGGCAATGAAAAACTGTTTTTT. Translation gives CASSVGGGNEKLFF.

V usage is TRBV6-5 and J usage is TRBJ1-4; 8 positions match TRBD1. The V gene's germline CDR1 is MNHEY and CDR2 SVGAGI. Losses at the gene ends were 11 bases for V and 0 bases for J; bases not matched to a gene: 8. CDR3 length: 15 amino acids. CDR3 DNA sequence: TGTGCCGGGAAGACAGGGGCTGCAACTAATGAAAAACTGTTTTTT. Protein: CAGKTGAATNEKLFF.

This sequence joins TRBV7-2 and TRBJ1-1; 8 nucleotides align to TRBD1. Germline-derived CDR1 and CDR2 are SGHTA and FQGNSA. The V gene end was trimmed by 5 bases and the J gene end by 5 bases; junction bases not matched to a gene: 7. This CDR3 region has 14 residues. Here the CDR3 DNA reads TGTGCCAGCAGCCTACAGGGGGGTAGGACTGAAGCTTTCTTT. Translated, it gives CASSLQGGRTEAFF.

The rearrangement uses TRBV27 and TRBJ1-2; 7 bases are shared with TRBD1. CDR1 and CDR2 (germline): MNHEY, SMNVEV (reference sequence). The V segment lost 0 bases and the J segment 1 base; nucleotides outside the gene matches: 8. The CDR3 sequence is 17 residues long. CDR3 sequence reads: CASSLSKTGQSNYGYTF. As DNA, the CDR3 is TGTGCCAGCAGTTTATCCAAAACGGGACAGAGTAACTATGGCTACACCTTC.

This chain uses TRBV5-6 with TRBJ2-2; 8 positions agree with TRBD1. Trimming at V came to 2 bases and at J to 3 bases, leaving 3 bases not matched to a gene. CDR1 is SGHDT and CDR2 is YYEEEE in the germline V gene. CDR3 length equals 15 residues. The CDR3 DNA reads TGTGCCAGCAGCTTCGACAGGGGTTACACCGGGGAGCTGTTTTTT. It yields the protein CASSFDRGYTGELFF.

This clone has only a few counts. The chain employs TRBV2 and TRBJ1-2; TRBD1 matches 7 bases. The CDR3 contains 15 residues. Germline-derived CDR1 and CDR2 are SNHLY and FYNNEI. The J segment lost 8 bases and the V segment lost 6 bases, leaving 15 bases of the junction unmatched. The CDR3 DNA sequence: TGTGCCAGCAGGGGCCCGGGACAGCCGTTAAGAGGCTACACCTTC. It encodes CASRGPGQPLRGYTF. The entire variable domain, with the rest obtained from reference TRBV2 and TRBJ1-2, is as follows: EPEVTQTPSHQVTQMGQEVILRCVPISNHLYFYWYRQILGQKVEFLVSFYNNEISEKSEIFDDQFSVERPDGSNFTLKIRSTKLEDSAMYFCASRGPGQPLRGYTFGSGTRLTVV.

This clone was observed a handful of times. CDR3 nucleotide sequence: TGTGCCAGTAGTATGGGGGCTCGGGAAGCTTTCTTT. As protein: CASSMGAREAFF. The chain has TRBV19 and TRBJ1-1, with D possibly matching TRBD1 (6 bases). V dropped 3 bases and J dropped 8 bases, with 10 bases sitting between them. The CDR3 sequence is 12 residues long. Germline CDR1 is LNHDA and CDR2 is SQIVND (reference sequence). Complete variable domain (other parts from reference TRBV19 and TRBJ1-1): DGGITQSPKYLFRKEGQNVTLSCEQNLNHDAMYWYRQDPGQGLRLIYYSQIVNDFQKGDIAEGYSVSREKKESFPLTVTSAQKNPTAFYLCASSMGAREAFFGQGTRLTVV.

The chain employs TRBV15 and TRBJ2-1; 8 nucleotides agree with TRBD2. CDR1 and CDR2 from the germline V gene are LNHNV and YYDKDF (reference sequence). The CDR3 has 15 amino acids. V shed 0 bases, J shed 8 bases, and the junction held 6 bases outside the gene matches. The CDR3 spells CATSRDPGGADEQFF. Here the CDR3 DNA reads TGTGCCACCAGCAGAGATCCGGGGGGGGCAGATGAGCAGTTCTTC.